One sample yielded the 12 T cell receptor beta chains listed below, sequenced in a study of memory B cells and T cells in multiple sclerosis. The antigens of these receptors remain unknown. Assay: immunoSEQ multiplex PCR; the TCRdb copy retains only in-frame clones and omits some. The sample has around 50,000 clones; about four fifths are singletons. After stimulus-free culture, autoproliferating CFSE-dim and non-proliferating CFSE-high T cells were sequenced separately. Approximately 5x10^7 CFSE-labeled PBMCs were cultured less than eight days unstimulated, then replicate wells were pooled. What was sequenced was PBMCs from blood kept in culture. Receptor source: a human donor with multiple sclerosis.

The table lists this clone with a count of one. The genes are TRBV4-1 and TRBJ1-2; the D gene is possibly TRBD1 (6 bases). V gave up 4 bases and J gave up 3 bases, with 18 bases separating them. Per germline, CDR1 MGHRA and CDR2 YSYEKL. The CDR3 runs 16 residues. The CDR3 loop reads CASSPAFRTVDYGYTF. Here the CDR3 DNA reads TGCGCCAGCAGCCCGGCGTTCAGGACAGTGGACTATGGCTACACCTTC.

The CDR3 is CASSDRVEGYTF. CDR3 in DNA: TGTGCCAGCAGCGACAGGGTAGAGGGCTACACCTTC. This chain joins TRBV6-5 and TRBJ1-2; 7 positions match TRBD1. The CDR3 runs to 12 residues. CDR1 is MNHEY and CDR2 is SVGAGI in the germline V gene. The junction had 6 bases not matched to a gene; V was cut back by 6 bases and J by 8 bases.

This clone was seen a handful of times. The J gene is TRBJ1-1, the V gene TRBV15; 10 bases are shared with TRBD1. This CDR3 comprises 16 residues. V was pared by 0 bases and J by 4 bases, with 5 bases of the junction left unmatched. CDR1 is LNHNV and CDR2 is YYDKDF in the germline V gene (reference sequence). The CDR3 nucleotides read TGTGCCACCAGCAGAGAGACAGGGGGCAGCGGCACTGAAGCTTTCTTT. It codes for CATSRETGGSGTEAFF.

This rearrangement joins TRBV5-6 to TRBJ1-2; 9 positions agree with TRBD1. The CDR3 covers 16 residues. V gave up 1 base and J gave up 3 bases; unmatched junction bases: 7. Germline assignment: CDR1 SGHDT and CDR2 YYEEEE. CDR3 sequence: CASSLYDRDRDYGYTF. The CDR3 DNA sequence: TGTGCCAGCAGCTTGTACGATAGGGACAGGGACTATGGCTACACCTTC.

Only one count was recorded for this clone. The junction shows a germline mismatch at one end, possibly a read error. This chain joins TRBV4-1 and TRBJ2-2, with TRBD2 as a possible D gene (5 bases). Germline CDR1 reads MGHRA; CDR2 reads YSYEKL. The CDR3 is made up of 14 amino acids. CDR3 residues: CASSQGRNAGELFF. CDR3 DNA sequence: TGCGCCAGCAGCCAAGGGAGGAACGCCGGGGAGCTGTTTTTT.

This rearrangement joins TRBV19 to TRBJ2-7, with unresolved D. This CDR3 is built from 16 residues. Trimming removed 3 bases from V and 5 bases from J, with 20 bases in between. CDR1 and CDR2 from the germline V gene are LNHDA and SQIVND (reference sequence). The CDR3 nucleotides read TGTGCCAGTAGTATTGACTTAGGCGCCCAGTGGGACGAGCAGTACTTC. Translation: CASSIDLGAQWDEQYF.

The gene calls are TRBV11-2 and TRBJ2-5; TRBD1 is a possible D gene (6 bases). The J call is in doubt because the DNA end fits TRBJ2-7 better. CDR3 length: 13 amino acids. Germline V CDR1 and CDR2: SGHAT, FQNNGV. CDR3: CASSRDIAYEQYF. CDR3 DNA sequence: TGTGCCAGCAGCCGGGACATCGCCTACGAGCAGTACTTC.

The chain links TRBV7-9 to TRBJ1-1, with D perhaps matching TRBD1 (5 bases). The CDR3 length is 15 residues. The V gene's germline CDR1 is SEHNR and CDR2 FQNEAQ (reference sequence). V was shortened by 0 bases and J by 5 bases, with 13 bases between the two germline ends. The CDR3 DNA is TGTGCCAGCAGCTTAGCTCTGGGGGAAGGGACTGAAGCTTTCTTT. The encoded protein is CASSLALGEGTEAFF.

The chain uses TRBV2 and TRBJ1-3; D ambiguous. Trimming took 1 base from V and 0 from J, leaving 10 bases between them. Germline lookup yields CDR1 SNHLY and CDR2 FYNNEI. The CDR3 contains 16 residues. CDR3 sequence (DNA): TGTGCCAGCAGTGAAGAGAACCTCCTCTCTGGAAACACCATATATTTT. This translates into CASSEENLLSGNTIYF.

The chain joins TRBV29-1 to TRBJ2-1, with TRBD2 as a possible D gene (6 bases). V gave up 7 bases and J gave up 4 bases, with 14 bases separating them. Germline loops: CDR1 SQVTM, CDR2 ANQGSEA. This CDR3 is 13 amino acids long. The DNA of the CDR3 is TGCAGCGCCCTCCCAGGGAGGTACAATGAGCAGTTCTTC. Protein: CSALPGRYNEQFF.

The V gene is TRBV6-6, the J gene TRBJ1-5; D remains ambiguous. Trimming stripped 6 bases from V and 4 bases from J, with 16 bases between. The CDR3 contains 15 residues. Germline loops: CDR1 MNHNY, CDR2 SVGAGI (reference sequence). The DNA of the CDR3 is TGTGCCAGCAGCGAGGAGGTCGGAGTAAATCAGCCCCAGCATTTT. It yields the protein CASSEEVGVNQPQHF.

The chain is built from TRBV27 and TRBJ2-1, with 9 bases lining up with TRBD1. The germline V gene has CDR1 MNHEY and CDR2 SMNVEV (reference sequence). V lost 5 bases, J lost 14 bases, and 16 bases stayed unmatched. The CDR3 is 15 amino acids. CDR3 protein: CASSVASRFWDREFF. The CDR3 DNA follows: TGTGCCAGCAGTGTGGCCTCCCGGTTTTGGGACAGGGAGTTCTTC.